These T cell receptor beta chains were read from a single sample in a study of T cell repertoires in cytomegalovirus infection. Their antigen targets remain unknown. A single record per CDR3 protein comes from TCRdb applying MiXCR to the reads. This table has 650,000 to 900,000 distinct CDR3 sequences, approximately 32% appearing once. This specimen was cultured CD8+ T cells from PBMCs, taken from culture after CMV antigen stimulation. These receptors came from a human donor in good health (CMV status not recorded). Some clones in this sample may be carry-over from other donors' samples. CDR3s include the opening cysteine and the closing phenylalanine or tryptophan. A D gene is named only where the DNA matches it firmly. A clone size is listed for some rows: how often the clone was seen (once, few, many), or a class if it is expanded.

few,TRBJ1-2,TRBD1,TRBV19,CATGQGYGYTF,TGTGCCACAGGACAGGGGTATGGCTACACCTTC
many,TRBJ2-2,.,TRBV7-2,CASSLAGLGTGELFF,TGTGCCAGCAGCTTAGCAGGGCTGGGCACCGGGGAGCTGTTTTTT
.,TRBJ1-1,.,TRBV2,CAIRVGGMNTEAFF,TGTGCCATCCGAGTCGGGGGCATGAACACTGAAGCTTTCTTT
.,TRBJ1-1,.,TRBV6-8,CASTQTWDTEAFF,TGTGCCAGCACCCAGACCTGGGACACTGAAGCTTTCTTT
.,TRBJ2-1,.,TRBV2,CASGDIEQFF,TGTGCCAGCGGGGACATCGAGCAGTTCTTC
.,TRBJ2-3,.,TRBV24-1,CATSASTDTQYF,TGTGCCACCAGTGCCAGCACAGATACGCAGTATTTT
.,TRBJ1-1,.,TRBV7-9,CASRLVRTYTEAFF,TGTGCCAGCAGATTAGTGCGGACGTACACTGAAGCTTTCTTT
.,TRBJ2-6,.,TRBV6-6,CASSYSTGANVLTF,TGTGCCAGCAGTTACTCCACTGGGGCCAACGTCCTGACTTTC
.,TRBJ1-5,TRBD1,TRBV27,CASSPQQGSDQPQHF,TGTGCCAGCAGTCCGCAACAGGGGTCCGATCAGCCCCAGCATTTT
.,TRBJ2-1,.,TRBV4-3,CASSQDNDGDNEQFF,TGCGCCAGCAGCCAAGATAACGACGGGGATAATGAGCAGTTCTTC
few,TRBJ1-1,TRBD1,TRBV6-2/TRBV6-3,CASSYSALGQGVLVTEAFF,TGTGCCAGCAGTTACTCGGCTCTCGGACAGGGGGTTTTGGTTACTGAAGCTTTCTTT
few,TRBJ1-6,TRBD1,TRBV9,CASSPEGGQGNSPLHF,TGTGCCAGCAGCCCCGAGGGGGGACAGGGGAATTCACCCCTCCACTTT
.,TRBJ2-7,TRBD1,TRBV6-5,CASSYAPPGQGSYEQYF,TGTGCCAGCAGTTACGCCCCCCCGGGACAGGGATCCTACGAGCAGTACTTC
many,TRBJ2-1,.,TRBV7-8,CASSRVSAGTREGEQFF,TGTGCCAGCAGCCGTGTCTCTGCCGGGACACGCGAGGGTGAGCAGTTCTTC
.,TRBJ2-7,.,TRBV7-9,CASSSVPNYEQYF,TGTGCCAGCAGCTCCGTCCCGAACTACGAGCAGTACTTC
.,TRBJ2-3,.,TRBV4-2,CASSQEGLRADMQYF,TGTGCCAGCAGCCAAGAAGGGTTGAGGGCAGATATGCAGTATTTT
.,TRBJ1-2,TRBD1,TRBV12-3/TRBV12-4,CASSRDRRNAVGYTF,TGTGCCAGCAGCCGGGACAGGAGAAATGCGGTTGGCTACACCTTC
few,TRBJ1-1,.,TRBV5-1,CASQLNTEAFF,TGCGCCAGCCAACTGAACACTGAAGCTTTCTTT
.,TRBJ2-1,.,TRBV15,CATSRDRGRVNEQFF,TGTGCCACCAGCAGAGACAGGGGAAGGGTCAATGAGCAGTTCTTC
.,TRBJ2-7,.,TRBV7-9,CASSLAAGEQYF,TGTGCCAGCAGCTTAGCTGCGGGTGAGCAGTACTTC
few,TRBJ1-4,.,TRBV7-9,CASSPMTANEKLFF,TGTGCCAGCAGCCCGATGACAGCGAATGAAAAACTGTTTTTT
few,TRBJ1-5,.,TRBV27,CASSSSPPGGVQPQHF,TGTGCCAGCAGCAGTTCTCCCCCGGGGGGCGTTCAGCCCCAGCATTTT
.,TRBJ2-6,.,TRBV4-3,CASSQDSPGANVLTF,TGCGCCAGCAGCCAAGACAGCCCTGGGGCCAACGTCCTGACTTTC
many,TRBJ2-1,.,TRBV7-2,CASSLERVAYNEQFF,TGTGCCAGCAGCTTAGAGAGGGTAGCCTACAATGAGCAGTTCTTC
few,TRBJ1-1,.,TRBV6-5,CASSYDGGTEAFF,TGTGCCAGCAGTTATGATGGGGGGACTGAAGCTTTCTTT
few,TRBJ1-1,TRBD1,TRBV10-2,CASSEGTGDTEAFF,TGCGCCAGCAGTGAAGGGACAGGGGACACTGAAGCTTTCTTT
.,TRBJ2-5,.,TRBV15,CATSRDGAAQETQYF,TGTGCCACCAGCAGAGATGGGGCGGCCCAAGAGACCCAGTACTTC
.,TRBJ2-7,.,TRBV6-2/TRBV6-3,CASTHSTGLSYEQYF,TGTGCCAGCACTCACTCGACAGGTCTATCCTACGAGCAGTACTTC
.,TRBJ1-4,.,TRBV27,CASSPTGPTNEKLFF,TGTGCCAGCAGTCCCACAGGGCCTACTAATGAAAAACTGTTTTTT